This T cell receptor beta chain appears in the sequencing data of a study of T cells in Graves' hyperthyroidism and ophthalmopathy. Regarding this clonotype: The target antigen is unknown.

RNA transcripts provided the source from which TCR beta CDR3 regions were amplified. First-round RT-PCR of the TCR CDR3 relied on the HTBI primer set. From the multiplex PCR reads, TCRdb called clonotypes with MiXCR, one entry per CDR3 protein. The sample carries about 510,000 distinct CDR3 sequences, 46% recorded once. Findings of the study overall: Most thyroid clonotypes with frequency above 0.001 were detected in blood. Ophthalmopathy was told apart from stable hyperthyroidism by a 13 V-J model.

Trimming pared 5 bases from V and 4 bases from J, leaving 9 bases between. The length of the CDR3 is 12 residues. Germline CDR1 is SQVTM and CDR2 is ANQGSEA. The sequenced material came from peripheral blood or thyroid tissue (not recorded which). The gene calls are TRBV29-1 and TRBJ1-3; a possible D gene is TRBD1 (6 bases). The receptor was isolated from an adult woman with Graves' disease, either hyperthyroidism or ophthalmopathy (not recorded which). The CDR3 here is CSVYDRGNTIYF. The DNA for the CDR3 is TGCAGCGTTTACGACAGGGGAAACACCATATATTTT.